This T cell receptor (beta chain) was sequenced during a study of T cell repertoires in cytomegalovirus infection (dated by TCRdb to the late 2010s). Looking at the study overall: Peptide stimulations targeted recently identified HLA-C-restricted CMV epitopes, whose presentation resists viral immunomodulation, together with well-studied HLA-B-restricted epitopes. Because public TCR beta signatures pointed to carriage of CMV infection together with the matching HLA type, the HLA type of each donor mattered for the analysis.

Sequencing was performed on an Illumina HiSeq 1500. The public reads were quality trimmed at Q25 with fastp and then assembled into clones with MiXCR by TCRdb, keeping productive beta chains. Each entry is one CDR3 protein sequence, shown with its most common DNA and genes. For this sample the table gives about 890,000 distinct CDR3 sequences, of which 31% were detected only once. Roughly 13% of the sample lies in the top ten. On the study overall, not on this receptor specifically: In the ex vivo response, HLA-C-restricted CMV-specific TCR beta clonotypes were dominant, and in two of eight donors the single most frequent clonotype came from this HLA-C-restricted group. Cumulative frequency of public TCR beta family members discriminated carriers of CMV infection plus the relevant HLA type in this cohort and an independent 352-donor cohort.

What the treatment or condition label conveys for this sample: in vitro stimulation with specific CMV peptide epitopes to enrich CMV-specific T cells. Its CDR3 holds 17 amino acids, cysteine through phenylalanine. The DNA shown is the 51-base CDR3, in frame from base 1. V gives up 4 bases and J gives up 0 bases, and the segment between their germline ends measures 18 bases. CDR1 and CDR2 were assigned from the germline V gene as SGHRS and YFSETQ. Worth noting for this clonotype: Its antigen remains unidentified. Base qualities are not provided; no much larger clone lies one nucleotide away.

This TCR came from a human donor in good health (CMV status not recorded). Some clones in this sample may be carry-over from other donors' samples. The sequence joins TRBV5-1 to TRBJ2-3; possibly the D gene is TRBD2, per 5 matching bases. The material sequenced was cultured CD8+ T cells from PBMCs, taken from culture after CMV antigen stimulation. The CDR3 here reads CASSSTGGQTSTDTQYF. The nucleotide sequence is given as TGCGCCAGCAGCAGCACCGGAGGCCAGACGAGCACAGATACGCAGTATTTT. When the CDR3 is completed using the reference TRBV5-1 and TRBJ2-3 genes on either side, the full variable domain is KAGVTQTPRYLIKTRGQQVTLSCSPISGHRSVSWYQQTPGQGLQFLFEYFSETQRNKGNFPGRFSGRQFSNSRSEMNVSTLELGDSALYLCASSSTGGQTSTDTQYFGPGTRLTVL.